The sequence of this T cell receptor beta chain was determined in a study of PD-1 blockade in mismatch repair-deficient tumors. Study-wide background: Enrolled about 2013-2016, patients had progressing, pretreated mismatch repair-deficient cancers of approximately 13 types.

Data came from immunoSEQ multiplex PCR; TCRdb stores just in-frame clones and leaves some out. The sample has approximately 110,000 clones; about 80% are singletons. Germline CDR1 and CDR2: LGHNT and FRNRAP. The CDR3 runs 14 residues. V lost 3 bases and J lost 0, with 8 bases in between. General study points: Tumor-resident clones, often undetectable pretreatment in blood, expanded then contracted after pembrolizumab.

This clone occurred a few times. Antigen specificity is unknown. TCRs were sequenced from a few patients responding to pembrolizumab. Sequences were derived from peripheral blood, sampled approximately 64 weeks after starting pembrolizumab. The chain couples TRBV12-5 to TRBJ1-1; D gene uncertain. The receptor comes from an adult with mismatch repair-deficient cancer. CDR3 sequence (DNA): TGTGCTAGTGGTTTTCTGGGTGTGAACACTGAAGCTTTCTTT. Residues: CASGFLGVNTEAFF.